The 30 T cell receptor beta chains below all came from one sample that was sequenced in a study of T cell changes during pregnancy in multiple sclerosis. Profiled with immunoSEQ multiplex PCR; TCRdb holds only in-frame clones, not every one. The table lists fewer than 35,000 clones, 90% of them singletons. Sequenced here: CD8+ T cells from peripheral blood mononuclear cells, sampled in the second trimester of pregnancy. The receptors come from a female donor with multiple sclerosis, enrolled in a pregnancy study.

The chain combines TRBV6-5 with TRBJ2-7; 8 bases align to TRBD1. Germline CDR1 reads MNHEY; CDR2 reads SVGAGI. The CDR3 has 14 amino acids. The J segment lost 2 bases and the V segment lost 8 bases, leaving 8 bases of the junction unmatched. The CDR3 reads CASGIQGVAYEQYF. The CDR3 DNA reads TGTGCCAGCGGAATACAGGGGGTCGCCTACGAGCAGTACTTC.

The CDR3 DNA reads as TGTGCCAGCAGCTGGACTAGGGGGGGCACAGATACGCAGTATTTT. Translating gives CASSWTRGGTDTQYF. The genes are TRBV5-6 and TRBJ2-3, with D possibly matching TRBD2 (7 bases). The ends were cut back, 3 bases at V and 1 base at J, with 12 bases in the middle. This CDR3 is 15 amino acids long. Germline V lookup: CDR1 SGHDT, CDR2 YYEEEE.

This chain links TRBV11-2 with TRBJ2-1; 11 positions match TRBD2. The CDR3 has 14 residues. Germline-derived CDR1 and CDR2 are SGHAT and FQNNGV. V lost 3 bases and J lost 7; bases outside the gene matches: 2. The CDR3 sequence: CASSFGTSGNEQFF. The CDR3 region has the DNA TGTGCCAGCAGCTTTGGGACTAGCGGAAATGAGCAGTTCTTC.

This rearrangement joins TRBV27 to TRBJ2-1; D possibly corresponds to TRBD1 (6 bases). The CDR3 runs 14 residues. CDR1 and CDR2 (germline): MNHEY, SMNVEV (reference sequence). V lost 5 bases to trimming and J lost 8 bases, with 16 bases between them. CDR3 residues: CASSLQQGWHEQFF. CDR3 coding DNA: TGTGCCAGCAGTCTCCAACAGGGTTGGCATGAGCAGTTCTTC.

The count of this clone is one. This chain joins TRBV29-1 and TRBJ2-7; a possible D gene is TRBD1 (8 bases). The CDR3 contains 13 residues. The germline V gene has CDR1 SQVTM and CDR2 ANQGSEA. V shed 4 bases and J shed 3 bases, with 13 bases lying between them. CDR3 in amino acids: CSVVQGGFYEQYF. The DNA of the CDR3 is TGCAGCGTTGTACAGGGGGGGTTCTACGAGCAGTACTTC.

Concerning this clone itself: The same CDR3 also results from other DNA sequences found in this sample. The chain combines TRBV27 with TRBJ2-1; 11 nucleotides line up with TRBD1. CDR3 length: 14 amino acids. From germline, CDR1 is MNHEY and CDR2 SMNVEV (reference sequence). The trim removed 5 bases at V and 5 bases at J, leaving 2 bases unmatched. This CDR3 reads CASSGQGAHNEQFF. The CDR3 DNA is TGTGCCAGCAGTGGACAGGGGGCTCACAATGAGCAGTTCTTC.

This chain links TRBV5-4 with TRBJ2-7, with D tentatively TRBD1 (7 bases). Trimming took 1 base from V and 2 from J, leaving 16 bases between them. Germline loops: CDR1 SGHNT, CDR2 YYREEE (reference sequence). The CDR3 sequence is 16 residues long. CDR3 region: CASSLLVGGGPYEQYF. CDR3 DNA sequence: TGTGCCAGCAGCTTGTTGGTCGGAGGGGGCCCCTACGAGCAGTACTTC.

CDR3 sequence: CASSDRTGAMNTEAFF. CDR3 DNA: TGTGCCAGCAGCGACCGGACAGGGGCGATGAACACTGAAGCTTTCTTT. The rearrangement uses TRBV7-9 and TRBJ1-1; 9 bases agree with TRBD1. The CDR3 loop spans 16 amino acids. Germline assignment: CDR1 SEHNR and CDR2 FQNEAQ (reference sequence). V trimming: 5 bases; J trimming: 0 bases; junction bases outside the gene matches: 7.

The chain recombines TRBV13 with TRBJ2-6; 7 nucleotides agree with TRBD1. Germline V lookup: CDR1 PRHDT, CDR2 FYEKMQ (reference sequence). CDR3 length equals 18 residues. The V segment lost 8 bases and the J segment 0 bases; nucleotides outside the gene matches: 13. The CDR3 nucleotides read TGTGCCAGCCACTCCAGGGACAGAGTGGACTCTGGGGCCAACGTCCTGACTTTC. Encoded protein: CASHSRDRVDSGANVLTF.

The rearrangement uses TRBV5-1 and TRBJ2-1; 7 bases line up with TRBD2. V lost 4 bases to trimming and J lost 9 bases; unmatched junction nucleotides: 10. Germline CDR1 is SGHRS and CDR2 is YFSETQ. This CDR3 comprises 14 residues. CDR3 region: CASSLPGRVGEQFF. The CDR3 DNA reads as TGCGCCAGCAGCCTGCCTGGGAGGGTCGGTGAGCAGTTCTTC.

The chain couples TRBV28 to TRBJ1-2; 9 nucleotides agree with TRBD1. This CDR3 region has 14 residues. The germline CDR1 and CDR2 sequences are MDHEN and SYDVKM. The V segment lost 3 bases and the J segment 2 bases; nucleotides outside the gene matches: 1. The CDR3 DNA sequence: TGTGCCAGCAGTTTCGGGACAGGGAACTATGGCTACACCTTC. Translating it yields CASSFGTGNYGYTF.

The V and J genes are TRBV27 and TRBJ1-6; D call uncertain. Germline CDR1 MNHEY, CDR2 SMNVEV (reference sequence). V gave up 8 bases and J gave up 9 bases, with 26 bases separating them. This CDR3 region has 17 residues. For the CDR3, the DNA is TGTGCCAGCTCCTCCCGGGAGAAGATATCAACCTTTTCACCCCTCCACTTT. Translation gives CASSSREKISTFSPLHF.

The chain couples TRBV5-1 to TRBJ1-1; no reliable D call. Germline V CDR1 and CDR2: SGHRS, YFSETQ. The CDR3 sequence is 15 residues long. V lost 0 bases and J lost 1, with 10 bases in between. The CDR3 loop reads CASSLDSQANTEAFF. DNA for the CDR3: TGCGCCAGCAGCTTGGACAGCCAGGCGAACACTGAAGCTTTCTTT.

The chain links TRBV5-4 to TRBJ2-7; D perhaps matches TRBD1 (5 bases). The CDR3 has 13 amino acids. The germline V gene has CDR1 SGHNT and CDR2 YYREEE (reference sequence). Between the trimmed V and J ends, which lost 2 bases and 5 bases, there was a span of 11 bases. The DNA of the CDR3 is TGTGCCAGCAGCTTCACGCCGGACAACGAGCAGTACTTC. It is translated as CASSFTPDNEQYF.

The rearrangement uses TRBV7-6 and TRBJ2-1; 9 nucleotides line up with TRBD2. Germline loops: CDR1 SGHVS, CDR2 FNYEAQ. V was pared by 1 base and J by 4 bases, with 5 bases of the junction left unmatched. This CDR3 region has 16 residues. CDR3 DNA: TGTGCCAGCAGCTTAGTGGCGGGAGGGTCTTACAATGAGCAGTTCTTC. Translated: CASSLVAGGSYNEQFF.

The V gene is TRBV11-2, the J gene TRBJ2-3; 7 bases are shared with TRBD2. Germline-derived CDR1 and CDR2 are SGHAT and FQNNGV. Trimming took 6 bases from V and 2 from J; bases not matched to a gene: 11. The CDR3 spans 16 residues. DNA for the CDR3: TGTGCCAGCAGTTACGGACTAGGCGAATACACAGATACGCAGTATTTT. Encoded protein: CASSYGLGEYTDTQYF.

The chain has TRBV29-1 and TRBJ2-3; 12 nucleotides match TRBD2. CDR1 SQVTM and CDR2 ANQGSEA come from the germline V gene. The CDR3 loop spans 16 amino acids. V trimming: 4 bases; J trimming: 4 bases; junction bases outside the gene matches: 9. The CDR3 DNA is TGCAGCGTTGTGGGCCCTACTAGCGGGAGGCCAGATACGCAGTATTTT. Amino acids: CSVVGPTSGRPDTQYF.

The V gene is TRBV4-3, the J gene TRBJ2-7; D is unresolved. V was trimmed by 0 bases and J by 1 base, leaving 19 bases between them. The CDR3 extends over 18 amino acids. Germline V lookup: CDR1 LGHNA, CDR2 YSLEER. This chain's CDR3 is CASSQDRSGVFGSYEQYF. The CDR3 DNA reads TGCGCCAGCAGCCAAGATCGGTCTGGTGTGTTCGGGTCCTACGAGCAGTACTTC.

The chain is built from TRBV27 and TRBJ2-1, with 8 bases matching TRBD2. The CDR3 covers 15 residues. In germline, CDR1 is MNHEY, CDR2 SMNVEV (reference sequence). The V gene end was trimmed by 5 bases and the J gene end by 5 bases; junction bases not matched to a gene: 8. The CDR3 spells CASSPGLVSHNEQFF. DNA for the CDR3: TGTGCCAGCAGTCCGGGACTAGTAAGCCACAATGAGCAGTTCTTC.

J is TRBJ1-4 and V is TRBV25-1; 7 bases map to TRBD1. V was clipped by 3 bases and J by 4 bases; unmatched bases: 8. Germline V CDR1 and CDR2: MGHDK, SYGVNS. The CDR3 consists of 16 residues. For the CDR3, the DNA is TGTGCCAGCAGTGATCCCAGACAGGGTTATAATGAAAAACTGTTTTTT. This encodes CASSDPRQGYNEKLFF.

The chain combines TRBV30 with TRBJ2-7; TRBD1 aligns across 7 bases. The CDR3 spans 13 residues. V lost 5 bases to trimming and J lost 6 bases; unmatched junction nucleotides: 10. Germline V gene data show CDR1 as GTSNPN and CDR2 as SVGIG (reference sequence). The chain's CDR3 is CAWAGTASSEQYF. The CDR3 DNA reads as TGTGCCTGGGCCGGGACAGCTTCTTCCGAGCAGTACTTC. The complete variable domain, with remaining parts taken from reference TRBV30 and TRBJ2-7, reads SQTIHQWPATLVQPVGSPLSLECTVEGTSNPNLYWYRQAAGRGLQLLFYSVGIGQISSEVPQNLSASRPQDRQFILSSKKLLLSDSGFYLCAWAGTASSEQYFGPGTRLTVT.

The chain couples TRBV27 to TRBJ2-1, with 12 nucleotides matching TRBD1. The ends lost 3 bases at V and 9 bases at J; junction bases unmatched: 6. The CDR3 length is 15 residues. Germline assignment: CDR1 MNHEY and CDR2 SMNVEV (reference sequence). The CDR3 DNA reads TGTGCCAGCAGTTTTACGGGACAGGGGGCTGCTGAGCAGTTCTTC. Protein: CASSFTGQGAAEQFF.

The genes are TRBV9 and TRBJ2-1, with TRBD2 matching 12 bases. The CDR3 covers 17 residues. The V gene's germline CDR1 is SGDLS and CDR2 YYNGEE. Trimming cost V 0 bases and J 4 bases; bases outside gene matches: 5. The CDR3 sequence is CASSVGRLAGVYNEQFF. DNA for the CDR3: TGTGCCAGCAGCGTAGGTCGACTAGCGGGAGTGTACAATGAGCAGTTCTTC.

J is TRBJ1-2 and V is TRBV9; tentative D call: TRBD1 (5 bases). The CDR3 extends over 15 amino acids. Germline V CDR1 and CDR2: SGDLS, YYNGEE. V was cut by 3 bases and J by 1 base, with 13 bases left in between. CDR3 amino acids: CASSEGTTVNYGYTF. The DNA of the CDR3 is TGTGCCAGCAGCGAAGGTACGACAGTTAACTATGGCTACACCTTC.

In nucleotides, the CDR3 is TGTGCCAGCAGTCCACGACGGGCGGGAGACTCCTACGAGCAGTACTTC. Protein sequence: CASSPRRAGDSYEQYF. The V gene is TRBV27, the J gene TRBJ2-7, with 7 nucleotides matching TRBD2. The CDR3 is made up of 16 amino acids. Per germline, CDR1 MNHEY and CDR2 SMNVEV (reference sequence). The V gene end was trimmed by 5 bases and the J gene end by 0 bases; junction bases not matched to a gene: 10.

This clone showed up just a few times. The chain has TRBV4-1 and TRBJ2-5; weak D call: TRBD2 (5 bases). The CDR3 totals 16 residues. Between the trimmed V and J ends, which lost 0 bases and 1 base, there was a span of 12 bases. Germline lookup yields CDR1 MGHRA and CDR2 YSYEKL. The chain's CDR3 is CASSQEPASGQETQYF. The CDR3, as DNA: TGCGCCAGCAGCCAAGAACCCGCGAGCGGCCAAGAGACCCAGTACTTC.

The V gene is TRBV5-1, the J gene TRBJ2-7, with 9 bases lining up with TRBD1. Trimming at V came to 4 bases and at J to 6 bases, leaving 11 bases not matched to a gene. The CDR3 is 15 amino acids. Germline V gene sequence: CDR1 SGHRS, CDR2 YFSETQ. CDR3 protein: CASSPTGTGNLEQYF. The CDR3 DNA sequence: TGCGCCAGCAGCCCAACCGGGACAGGGAATCTCGAGCAGTACTTC.

The CDR3 region is CATSRDRSSGSYEQYF. In DNA form, the CDR3 reads TGTGCCACCAGCAGAGATCGGTCTAGCGGGAGCTACGAGCAGTACTTC. The chain combines TRBV15 with TRBJ2-7; TRBD2 matches 10 bases. This CDR3 contains 16 residues. V dropped 0 bases and J dropped 3; count of bases not matched to a gene: 5. Germline lookup yields CDR1 LNHNV and CDR2 YYDKDF (reference sequence).

This clone was counted a single time. The genes are TRBV7-9 and TRBJ2-3, with D maybe TRBD2 (5 bases). Germline V gene data show CDR1 as SEHNR and CDR2 as FQNEAQ (reference sequence). The CDR3 has 15 amino acids. Trimming removed 6 bases from V and 6 bases from J, with 19 bases in between. In DNA form, the CDR3 reads TGTGCCAGCAGTCCGAGTCGGGGATCGCTTGATACGCAGTATTTT. Translation: CASSPSRGSLDTQYF.

This clone has just one count. The CDR3 DNA reads as TGTGCTAGTGGCCCGAAACAACAGGGGACAGACACTGAAGCTTTCTTT. The encoded protein is CASGPKQQGTDTEAFF. The chain carries TRBV12-5 and TRBJ1-1; 7 bases are shared with TRBD1. Trimming took 6 bases from V and 3 from J; bases not matched to a gene: 13. Germline V lookup: CDR1 LGHNT, CDR2 FRNRAP. The CDR3 has 16 amino acids.